This T cell receptor beta chain was found in a study of cytomegalovirus exposure and HLA in healthy donors. For this clone: Its antigen is currently unknown.

Broader study findings: Presence/absence analysis assumed near-uniform sequencing depth across donors.

Healthy donors of bone marrow made up the group. Germline CDR1 ENHRY, CDR2 SYGVKD. The ends were cut back, 9 bases at V and 3 bases at J, with 20 bases in the middle. The CDR3 runs 15 residues. 13 Jbeta primers and 60 Vbeta primers were used for the PCR. Profiled with immunoSEQ multiplex PCR; TCRdb holds only in-frame clones, not every one. Of just under 70,000 clones listed, roughly 77% are singletons. The receptor was derived from a human donor in good health. The chain is built from TRBV10-3 and TRBJ1-2, with a tentative D call TRBD1 (5 bases). What was sequenced was PBMCs. The CDR3: CAIGTSLEGDYGYTF. In DNA, the CDR3 is TGTGCCATTGGGACTTCCTTAGAAGGAGACTATGGCTACACCTTC.